Sequencing of this TCR beta chain was carried out in a study of T cells in Graves' hyperthyroidism and ophthalmopathy. Study summary: Initial diagnosis, before any treatment, was when peripheral blood was collected.

Study outcomes and limitations: Blood held most thyroid clonotypes expanded above 0.001 frequency. The authors' 13 V-J model separated ophthalmopathy from stable hyperthyroidism.

The CDR3 is 16 residues long. From germline, CDR1 is MDHEN and CDR2 SYDVKM. Losses at the gene ends were 6 bases for V and 4 bases for J; bases not matched to a gene: 11. Template material for amplifying TCR beta CDR3 regions consisted of RNA transcripts. When the TCR CDR3 underwent first-round RT-PCR, the HTBI primer set was used. TCRdb passed the multiplex PCR reads through MiXCR, listing each CDR3 protein once. Among approximately 420,000 distinct CDR3 sequences, roughly 15% were seen once, and the ten largest hold about 5%. This clonotype was detected ten times or more. Its antigen is unidentified. Diagnosing involved the use of clinical symptoms, serum thyroxine and TRAb, thyroid ultrasound and orbital computed tomography.

The chain links TRBV28 to TRBJ2-3; 9 nucleotides match TRBD1. The clonotype was recovered from a woman between 18 and 29 years old with Graves' hyperthyroidism. The material sequenced was blood. CDR3 nucleotides: TGTGCCAGCAGCTCAGCCGGGACAGGGTCTGCAGATACGCAGTATTTT. Translating it yields CASSSAGTGSADTQYF.